This TCR beta chain was captured by sequencing in a study of beta chain features in type 1 diabetes. Study-level results: In the patient group, naive, central memory and Treg TCRB repertoires seemed more alike than in the healthy donor group.

Each of the CD4+ naive, central memory, regulatory and stem cell-like memory populations was sorted via CD45RO/CCR7/CD25/CD127/CD95/CD27. This clone came up a few times. As yet, its antigen is unknown. The sample carries other DNA sequences with the same CDR3. The isolated RNA, all of it, was reverse transcribed, so expressed TCRB transcripts were what got sequenced. Sequenced naive, central memory and regulatory T cell samples produced an average of about 3.57 million reads. Measured with immunoSEQ multiplex PCR; TCRdb has only the in-frame clones, and not every one. Of 150,000 to 200,000 clones listed, approximately 13% were seen once; the top ten hold about 0.66%. Sequences were obtained from central memory CD4+ T cells from blood. The source is a woman aged 18-30 years in good health.

The CDR3 loop is CSVLTGGGSYEQYF. In DNA, the CDR3 is TGCAGCGTTCTAACGGGAGGAGGTTCCTACGAGCAGTACTTC. The chain links TRBV29-1 to TRBJ2-7; 7 bases match TRBD2. There are 14 residues in the CDR3. V lost 5 bases to trimming and J lost 1 base; unmatched junction nucleotides: 8. Germline loops: CDR1 SQVTM, CDR2 ANQGSEA.